The 11 T cell receptor beta chains below all came from one sample that was sequenced in a study of blood T cell repertoires in COVID-19. Libraries were prepared by immunoSEQ multiplex PCR; TCRdb keeps only in-frame clonotypes and omits some of them. The data show roughly 160,000 clones, 84% seen once. Sequencing was performed on peripheral blood. These receptors were taken from a man aged 18 to 29 with active or convalescent COVID-19.

The CDR3 DNA is TGTGCCAGCAGCTTAGGGCGACAAAGTTCTAACTATGGCTACACCTTC. Residues: CASSLGRQSSNYGYTF. V is TRBV7-2 and J is TRBJ1-2; D remains unclear. Trimming cost V 1 base and J 0 bases, with 12 bases left between them. This CDR3 spans 16 amino acids. Per the germline V gene, CDR1 is SGHTA and CDR2 is FQGNSA.

The V call is TRBV5-1, the J call TRBJ2-7; TRBD2 matches at 7 bases. The CDR3 sequence is 14 residues long. Per germline, CDR1 SGHRS and CDR2 YFSETQ. J was trimmed by 2 bases and V by 1 base; bases with no gene match: 3. In DNA, the CDR3 is TGCGCCAGCAGCTTGACTAGCGAGACCTACGAGCAGTACTTC. This sequence encodes CASSLTSETYEQYF.

This clone was observed a single time. This sequence joins TRBV7-2 and TRBJ2-5; 7 bases agree with TRBD2. The germline gives CDR1 SGHTA, CDR2 FQGNSA. V was clipped by 4 bases and J by 4 bases; unmatched bases: 6. The CDR3 runs 14 residues. The CDR3 sequence: CASSSRGVGETQYF. The CDR3 nucleotides read TGTGCCAGCAGCTCTCGGGGGGTGGGAGAGACCCAGTACTTC.

This clone was recorded a few times. The chain uses TRBV6-5 and TRBJ1-5; D perhaps matches TRBD1 (6 bases). Germline values: CDR1 MNHEY, CDR2 SVGAGI. The CDR3 contains 15 residues. V shed 5 bases and J shed 0 bases, with 11 bases lying between them. The CDR3 DNA follows: TGTGCCAGCAGTCGGGACATTACTAGCAATCAGCCCCAGCATTTT. Its protein is CASSRDITSNQPQHF.

V and J are TRBV6-6 and TRBJ1-3; 9 positions match TRBD1. The ends lost 2 bases at V and 0 bases at J; junction bases unmatched: 2. The CDR3 has 16 amino acids. CDR1 and CDR2 from the germline V gene are MNHNY and SVGAGI (reference sequence). The CDR3 nucleotides are TGTGCCAGCAGTTACGGGACAGGGTCCTCTGGAAACACCATATATTTT. This gives the protein CASSYGTGSSGNTIYF.

This sequence joins TRBV7-8 and TRBJ2-2, with a possible D match to TRBD2 (7 bases). Germline CDR1 reads SGHVS; CDR2 reads FQNEAQ. The CDR3 is 16 amino acids. V lost 0 bases and J lost 5, with 13 bases in between. CDR3 DNA: TGTGCCAGCAGCTTAGCGGGGGGGCCTAGAACCGGGGAGCTGTTTTTT. Translated, it gives CASSLAGGPRTGELFF.

The J gene is TRBJ1-1, the V gene TRBV28; weak D call: TRBD1 (6 bases). CDR1 is MDHEN, CDR2 SYDVKM, per germline. V was pared by 5 bases and J by 1 base, with 11 bases between. CDR3 size: 14 residues. The CDR3 nucleotides read TGTGCCAGCAGTCGGACAGAGGGGAACACTGAAGCTTTCTTT. Protein product: CASSRTEGNTEAFF.

The chain uses TRBV7-9 and TRBJ2-1, with 12 nucleotides matching TRBD2. Germline V gene lookup returns CDR1 SEHNR and CDR2 FQNEAQ (reference sequence). The CDR3 totals 15 residues. Losses at the gene ends were 5 bases for V and 5 bases for J; bases not matched to a gene: 4. The CDR3 reads CASSRLAGDHNEQFF. CDR3 nucleotides: TGTGCCAGCAGCCGACTAGCGGGGGACCACAATGAGCAGTTCTTC.

The genes are TRBV28 and TRBJ1-2; TRBD1 might be the D (5 bases). Germline assignment: CDR1 MDHEN and CDR2 SYDVKM. The CDR3 is 14 amino acids. Trimming shortened V by 3 bases and J by 4 bases, and 12 bases separated the two germline ends. The CDR3 spells CASSLATVIYGYTF. CDR3 coding DNA: TGTGCCAGCAGTTTGGCGACAGTCATCTATGGCTACACCTTC.

The CDR3 DNA reads as TGTGCCACCAGCAGAAAGCTCCCCTCTAGCGGGAGCGCAGATACGCAGTATTTT. Encoded protein: CATSRKLPSSGSADTQYF. The genes are TRBV15 and TRBJ2-3; 10 positions agree with TRBD2. V trimming: 2 bases; J trimming: 4 bases; junction bases outside the gene matches: 12. Germline loops: CDR1 LNHNV, CDR2 YYDKDF (reference sequence). The CDR3 is 18 residues long.

This chain connects TRBV7-9 to TRBJ2-5; 8 bases are shared with TRBD1. With 2 bases clipped from V and 5 bases from J, the junction kept 7 bases outside the gene matches. Germline V lookup: CDR1 SEHNR, CDR2 FQNEAQ (reference sequence). This CDR3 has 15 residues. Here the CDR3 DNA reads TGTGCCAGCAGCTTAAGGACAGGGATTTGGGAGACCCAGTACTTC. It encodes CASSLRTGIWETQYF.